The 6 T cell receptor beta chains given below trace back to one sample, sequenced in a study of blood T cell repertoires in COVID-19 (dated by TCRdb to about 2020). To prepare the library, the immunoSEQ multiplex PCR assay was applied. TCRdb mirrors the immuneACCESS table, restricted to in-frame sequences. Some clones are absent from its copies; in checked studies, under half trace to an unresolved V gene, and the reason for the others is unknown. This sample gives 55,000 to 80,000 clones in total; around 90% of them show up just once. 1% of the sample goes to the ten largest clones. Input material: peripheral blood. Every receptor here comes from a man aged 65 to 79 with acute or convalescent COVID-19.

This clone was observed once. The J gene is TRBJ1-6, the V gene TRBV10-1; TRBD1 matches at 7 bases. V trimming: 6 bases; J trimming: 6 bases; junction bases outside the gene matches: 5. Germline V CDR1 and CDR2: WNHNN, SYGVQD (reference sequence). The CDR3 extends over 14 amino acids. The CDR3 is CASRAGTANSPLHF. Here the CDR3 DNA reads TGCGCCAGCAGGGCCGGGACAGCTAATTCACCCCTCCACTTT.

The chain employs TRBV5-4 and TRBJ2-2; D perhaps matches TRBD1 (5 bases). Germline values: CDR1 SGHNT, CDR2 YYREEE (reference sequence). This CDR3 is 15 amino acids long. The V end was cut by 0 bases, the J end by 5 bases, with 11 bases between. CDR3 in amino acids: CASSLVQGDTGELFF. The CDR3 DNA is TGTGCCAGCAGCTTGGTTCAGGGTGATACCGGGGAGCTGTTTTTT.

The gene calls are TRBV28 and TRBJ1-2; D is ambiguous. V lost 2 bases to trimming and J lost 0 bases, with 13 bases between them. Germline V CDR1 and CDR2: MDHEN, SYDVKM. The CDR3 contains 16 residues. CDR3 in amino acids: CASSLPDGPTNYGYTF. The CDR3 nucleotides read TGTGCCAGCAGTTTACCTGATGGGCCCACTAACTATGGCTACACCTTC.

The V gene is TRBV10-1, the J gene TRBJ1-1, with D possibly being TRBD1 (5 bases). The germline gives CDR1 WNHNN, CDR2 SYGVQD (reference sequence). This CDR3 is built from 13 residues. The V end was cut by 9 bases, the J end by 4 bases, with 15 bases between. CDR3 sequence reads: CARTGRWVTEAFF. CDR3 nucleotides: TGCGCCAGAACAGGCCGTTGGGTCACTGAAGCTTTCTTT.

The CDR3 is CASSYSIGLAFF. The CDR3 nucleotides read TGTGCCAGCAGTTACTCGATCGGGTTAGCTTTCTTT. The rearrangement uses TRBV6-2 or TRBV6-3 and TRBJ1-1, with no clear D. Trimming shortened V by 0 bases and J by 10 bases, and 9 bases separated the two germline ends. The CDR3 sequence is 12 residues long. Germline loops: CDR1 MNHEY, CDR2 SVGEGT.

The J gene is TRBJ2-7, the V gene TRBV21-1; the table gives TRBD2 as D, unverified against the DNA. TRBV21-1 is flagged as a pseudogene. This CDR3 comprises 15 residues. This CDR3 reads CASSKGGLYSYEQYF. The CDR3 nucleotides are TGTGCCAGCAGCAAAGGGGGACTATACAGTTACGAGCAGTACTTC.